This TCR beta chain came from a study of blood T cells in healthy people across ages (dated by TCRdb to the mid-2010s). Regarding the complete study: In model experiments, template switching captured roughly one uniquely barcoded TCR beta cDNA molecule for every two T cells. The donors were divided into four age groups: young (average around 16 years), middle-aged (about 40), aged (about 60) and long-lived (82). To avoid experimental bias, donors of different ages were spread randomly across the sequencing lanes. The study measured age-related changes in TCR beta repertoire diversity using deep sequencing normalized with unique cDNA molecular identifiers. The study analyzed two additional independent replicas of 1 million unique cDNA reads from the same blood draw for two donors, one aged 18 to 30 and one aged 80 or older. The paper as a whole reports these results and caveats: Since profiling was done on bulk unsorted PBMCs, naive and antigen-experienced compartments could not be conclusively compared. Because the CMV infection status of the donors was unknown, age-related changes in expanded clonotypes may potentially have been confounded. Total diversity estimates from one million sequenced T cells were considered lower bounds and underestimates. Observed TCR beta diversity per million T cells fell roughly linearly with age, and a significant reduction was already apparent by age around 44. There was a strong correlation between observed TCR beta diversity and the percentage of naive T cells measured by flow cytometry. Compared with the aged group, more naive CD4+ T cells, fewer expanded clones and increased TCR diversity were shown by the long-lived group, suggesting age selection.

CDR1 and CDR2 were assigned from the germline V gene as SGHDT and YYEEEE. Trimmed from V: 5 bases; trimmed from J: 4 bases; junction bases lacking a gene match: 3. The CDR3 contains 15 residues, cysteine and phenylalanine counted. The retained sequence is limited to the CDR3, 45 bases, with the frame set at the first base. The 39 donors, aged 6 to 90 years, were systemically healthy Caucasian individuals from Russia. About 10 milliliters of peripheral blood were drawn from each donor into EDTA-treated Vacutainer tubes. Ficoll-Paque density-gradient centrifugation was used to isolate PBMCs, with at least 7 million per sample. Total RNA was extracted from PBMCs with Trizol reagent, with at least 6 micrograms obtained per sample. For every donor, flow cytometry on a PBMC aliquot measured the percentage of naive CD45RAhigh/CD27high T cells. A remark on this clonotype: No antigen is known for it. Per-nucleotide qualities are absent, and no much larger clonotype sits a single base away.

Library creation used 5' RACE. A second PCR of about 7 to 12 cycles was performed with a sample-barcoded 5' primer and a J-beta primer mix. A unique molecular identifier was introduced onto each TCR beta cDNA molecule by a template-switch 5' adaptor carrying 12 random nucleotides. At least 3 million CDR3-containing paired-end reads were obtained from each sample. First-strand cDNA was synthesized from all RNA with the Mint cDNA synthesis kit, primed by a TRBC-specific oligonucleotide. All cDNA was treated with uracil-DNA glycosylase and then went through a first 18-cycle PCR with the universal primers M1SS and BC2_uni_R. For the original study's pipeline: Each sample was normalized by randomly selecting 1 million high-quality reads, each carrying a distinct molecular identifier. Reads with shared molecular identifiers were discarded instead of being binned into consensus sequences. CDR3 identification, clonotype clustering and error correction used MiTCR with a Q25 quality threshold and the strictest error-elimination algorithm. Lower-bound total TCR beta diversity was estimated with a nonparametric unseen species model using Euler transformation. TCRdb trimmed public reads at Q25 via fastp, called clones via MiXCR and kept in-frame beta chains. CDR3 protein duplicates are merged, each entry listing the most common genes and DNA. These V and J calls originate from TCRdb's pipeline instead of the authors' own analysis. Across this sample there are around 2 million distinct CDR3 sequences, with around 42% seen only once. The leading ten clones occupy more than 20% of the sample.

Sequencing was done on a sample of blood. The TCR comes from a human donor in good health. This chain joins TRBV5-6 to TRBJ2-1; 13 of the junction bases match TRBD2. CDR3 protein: CASREGLAGYNEQFF. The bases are TGTGCCAGCAGAGAGGGACTAGCGGGGTACAATGAGCAGTTCTTC.